This TCR beta chain was captured in a study of shared clonotypes between healthy human individuals. General observations from the study: Relative to clonotypes present in all four donors, those not shared had lower generation probabilities.

Here immunoSEQ multiplex PCR was the method, and the copy in TCRdb shows in-frame clones only, minus some. The sample lists approximately 650,000 clones; 95% to 96% were seen once. Turning to this clone: The antigen is not known.

Germline CDR1 reads LNHDA; CDR2 reads SQIVND (reference sequence). Trimming stripped 5 bases from V and 3 bases from J, with 11 bases between. The CDR3 totals 14 residues. It was CD45RO-negative cells, positively selected for CCR7, that made up naive CD8 cells, with terminally differentiated effector memory CD45RA+ cells excluded. Those who donated were healthy HIV-negative adults, with no recent acute infections or vaccinations reported. This sequence originates from a woman in her 30s in good health. Source material: naive CD8+ T cells sorted from blood. The chain is built from TRBV19 and TRBJ2-1, with a weak D call TRBD2 (6 bases). The CDR3 region has the DNA TGTGCCAGTAGTTATGGCGGGGTCTACAATGAGCAGTTCTTC. This sequence encodes CASSYGGVYNEQFF.